The present T cell receptor beta chain was sequenced within a study of beta chain features in type 1 diabetes. This clone was counted between two and nine times. Every bit of the isolated RNA underwent reverse transcription, so sequencing read expressed TCRB transcripts. Measured with immunoSEQ multiplex PCR; TCRdb has only the in-frame clones, and not every one. The table includes 300,000 to 400,000 clones, roughly 12% detected once. Germline V gene data show CDR1 as MDHEN and CDR2 as SYDVKM. The CDR3 has 12 residues. Trimming removed 3 bases from V and 13 bases from J; junction bases left unmatched: 8.

The material sequenced was naive CD4+ T cells from blood. This sequence was found in a man younger than 35 in good health. The gene calls are TRBV28 and TRBJ1-2, with 7 bases that match TRBD1. The CDR3 here is CASSLNRGFCTF. DNA for the CDR3: TGTGCCAGCAGTTTGAACAGGGGCTTTTGCACCTTC.